The TCR beta chain under discussion was sequenced for a study of blood T cells in healthy people across ages (dated by TCRdb to 2013 to 2016). Study-level background: In model experiments, template switching captured roughly one uniquely barcoded TCR beta cDNA molecule for every two T cells. Using deep sequencing normalized with unique cDNA molecular identifiers, the study measured how TCR beta repertoire diversity changes with age. The donors were split into four age groups: young (average around 17 years), middle-aged (39), aged (more than 55) and long-lived (roughly 80). Donors of different ages were randomly distributed across sequencing lanes to avoid experimental bias. Using the same blood draw, the study looked at two additional independent replicas of 1 million unique cDNA reads for two donors, one aged 18 to 30 and the other aged 80 or older.

On the study overall, not on this receptor specifically: Since profiling was done on bulk unsorted PBMCs, naive and antigen-experienced compartments could not be conclusively compared. Donor CMV infection status was unknown, potentially confounding age-related changes in expanded clonotypes. There was a strong correlation between observed TCR beta diversity and the percentage of naive T cells measured by flow cytometry. Estimates of total diversity from one million sequenced T cells were regarded as lower bounds and underestimates. Compared with the aged group, more naive CD4+ T cells, fewer expanded clones and increased TCR diversity were shown by the long-lived group, suggesting age selection. Observed TCR beta diversity per million T cells fell roughly linearly with age, and a significant reduction was already apparent by age roughly 41.

The 39 donors, aged 6 to 90 years, were systemically healthy Caucasian individuals from Russia. Approximately 9.3 milliliters of peripheral blood were drawn from each donor into EDTA-treated Vacutainer tubes. Ficoll-Paque density-gradient centrifugation was used to isolate PBMCs, with at least 7 million per sample. Total RNA, at least 5 micrograms per sample, was extracted from PBMCs with Trizol reagent. Naive CD45RAhigh/CD27high T cell percentages were measured by flow cytometry on a PBMC aliquot from every donor. The receptor library was made with 5' RACE. Sequencer: Illumina HiSeq 2500. A second about 7 to 11 cycle PCR used a sample-barcoded 5' primer and a J-beta primer mix. Each TCR beta cDNA molecule received a unique molecular identifier from a template-switch 5' adaptor carrying 12 random nucleotides. Each sample yielded at least 3 million CDR3-containing paired-end reads. The Mint cDNA synthesis kit, primed by a TRBC-specific oligonucleotide, was used to synthesize first-strand cDNA from all RNA. All cDNA was treated with uracil-DNA glycosylase and then went through a first 18-cycle PCR with the universal primers M1SS and BC2_uni_R. In the original analysis: For normalization, 1 million high-quality reads were randomly selected from each sample, with every read carrying a distinct molecular identifier. Reads with shared molecular identifiers were discarded instead of being binned into consensus sequences. MiTCR, run with a Q25 quality threshold and the strictest error-elimination algorithm, handled CDR3 identification, clonotype clustering and error correction. A nonparametric unseen species model using Euler transformation provided a lower-bound estimate of total TCR beta diversity. TCRdb ran its own pipeline on the public reads, namely fastp trimming at Q25 and MiXCR clone calling, and kept in-frame beta chains. Every CDR3 protein is listed once, alongside the most common genes and DNA of its rows. TCRdb's processing, not the authors', yielded these V and J calls. The sample table lists approximately 1.5 million distinct CDR3 sequences, 30% to 40% of them with a count of one. In total, the top ten clones hold 11% of the sample.

V lost 8 bases and J lost 7 bases; the stretch between them is 12 bases long. Spanning cysteine to phenylalanine, the CDR3 consists of 12 amino acids. The kept DNA is CDR3 alone, 36 bases in frame from the first base. CDR1 is given as LGHDT and CDR2 as YNNKEL, both from the germline V gene (reference sequence). A remark on this clonotype: Its cognate antigen has yet to be identified. It has no much larger one-base neighbor in the sample; base qualities were not kept.

The specimen was blood. The TCR originated in a woman aged 30 to 39 in good health. The chain employs TRBV3-1 and TRBJ2-1; a tentative D match to TRBD1 spans 5 bases. CDR3 sequence: CASGGHGNEQFF. Read as DNA, the sequence is TGTGCCAGCGGCGGACACGGGAATGAGCAGTTCTTC.